The 13 T cell receptor beta chains reported below all come from one sample, sequenced in a study of siplizumab effects on memory and regulatory T cells. This table comes from immunoSEQ multiplex PCR, and its TCRdb copy is limited to in-frame clones, with some not included. The table has some 100,000 clones, roughly nine tenths seen once; the top ten hold about 0.7%. Sequences were obtained from Tregs sorted from blood. These receptors came from a human donor in good health.

The chain uses TRBV18 and TRBJ1-4; D remains unclear. The germline V and J ends were trimmed by 4 bases and 6 bases, with 12 bases remaining between them. CDR3 length equals 14 residues. The germline CDR1 and CDR2 sequences are KGHSH and LQKENI. CDR3 nucleotides: TGTGCCAGCTCACGGACGGGATCAGATGAAAAACTGTTTTTT. Translating it yields CASSRTGSDEKLFF.

The V gene is TRBV6-6, the J gene TRBJ1-1, with D possibly matching TRBD1 (5 bases). This CDR3 contains 14 residues. The V gene lost 5 bases and the J gene lost 4 bases, with 14 bases spanning the gap. Germline values: CDR1 MNHNY, CDR2 SVGAGI (reference sequence). CDR3 in amino acids: CASSVTVLFTEAFF. Written as DNA, the CDR3 is TGTGCCAGCAGTGTGACAGTTTTATTCACTGAAGCTTTCTTT.

This chain connects TRBV6-1 to TRBJ1-1; a weak D match, TRBD1 (6 bases). Germline V CDR1 and CDR2: MNHNS, SASEGT. V was trimmed by 4 bases and J by 8 bases, leaving 20 bases between them. The CDR3 is 15 residues long. The CDR3 protein is CASSVGLNRGQEAFF. The CDR3 DNA reads TGTGCCAGCAGTGTGGGGTTGAACCGGGGGCAAGAAGCTTTCTTT.

This CDR3 is CASGNSGTSGRGGFNEQFF. The CDR3 coding sequence is TGTGCCAGCGGAAATTCCGGGACTAGCGGGAGAGGAGGATTTAATGAGCAGTTCTTC. The gene calls are TRBV5-5 and TRBJ2-1, with TRBD2 matching 14 bases. Germline V lookup: CDR1 SGHKS, CDR2 YYEKEE (reference sequence). The V and J ends lost 7 bases and 7 bases, in that order; junction bases with no gene match: 19. The CDR3 has 19 residues.

V gene TRBV19 combines with J gene TRBJ2-5; D is undetermined. Trimming took 2 bases from V and 7 from J, leaving 11 bases between them. Germline V lookup: CDR1 LNHDA, CDR2 SQIVND (reference sequence). The CDR3 length is 13 residues. The CDR3 region is CASSITGMRTQYF. The CDR3 DNA is TGTGCCAGTAGTATAACTGGGATGAGGACCCAGTACTTC.

The chain carries TRBV28 and TRBJ1-1; D is perhaps TRBD1 (5 bases). V lost 6 bases, J lost 0 bases, and 8 bases lay in between. Germline CDR1 MDHEN, CDR2 SYDVKM. This CDR3 contains 13 residues. The CDR3 DNA reads as TGTGCCAGCAGAGGGGAGTTGAACACTGAAGCTTTCTTT. Its translation is CASRGELNTEAFF.

This clone showed up just once. The V gene is TRBV18, the J gene TRBJ1-4; maybe TRBD1 (5 bases). This CDR3 contains 19 residues. Germline CDR1 KGHSH, CDR2 LQKENI. The ends were cut back, 3 bases at V and 0 bases at J, with 20 bases in the middle. The CDR3 loop is CASSPYRGSRVATNEKLFF. CDR3 coding DNA: TGTGCCAGCTCACCCTATCGGGGAAGCAGGGTCGCAACTAATGAAAAACTGTTTTTT.

The V call is TRBV20-1, the J call TRBJ2-7; D call uncertain. V dropped 4 bases and J dropped 3 bases, with 7 bases sitting between them. CDR1 and CDR2 (germline): DFQATT, SNEGSKA (reference sequence). This CDR3 has 11 amino acids. The CDR3 nucleotides are TGCAGTGCTACCGCCAACTACGAGCAGTACTTC. This codes for CSATANYEQYF.

This chain links TRBV5-5 with TRBJ1-2; unclear D gene. This CDR3 has 15 residues. Germline CDR1 reads SGHKS; CDR2 reads YYEKEE (reference sequence). V was shortened by 3 bases and J by 4 bases, with 16 bases between the two germline ends. The CDR3 spells CASSSVPNPSYGYTF. The CDR3 nucleotides read TGTGCCAGCAGCTCAGTACCCAATCCGAGCTATGGCTACACCTTC.

The V and J genes are TRBV11-1 and TRBJ1-6, with TRBD1 matching 10 bases. The CDR3 length is 17 residues. The germline gives CDR1 SGHAT, CDR2 FQDESV (reference sequence). The V segment lost 4 bases and the J segment 7 bases; nucleotides outside the gene matches: 10. CDR3 sequence: CASSSTGTGVRNSPLHF. The CDR3 DNA reads TGTGCCAGCAGCTCGACTGGGACAGGGGTAAGGAATTCACCCCTCCACTTT.

This rearrangement joins TRBV28 to TRBJ2-3; TRBD1 agrees at 7 bases. CDR3 length equals 15 residues. Germline lookup yields CDR1 MDHEN and CDR2 SYDVKM. The trim removed 5 bases at V and 1 base at J, leaving 6 bases unmatched. The CDR3 bases are TGTGCCAGCAGTCCGACAGGGAGTGGCACAGATACGCAGTATTTT. Its translation is CASSPTGSGTDTQYF. Combining the CDR3 with reference TRBV28 and TRBJ2-3 gives the whole variable domain DVKVTQSSRYLVKRTGEKVFLECVQDMDHENMFWYRQDPGLGLRLIYFSYDVKMKEKGDIPEGYSVSREKKERFSLILESASTNQTSMYLCASSPTGSGTDTQYFGPGTRLTVL.

The V gene is TRBV12-5, the J gene TRBJ1-2, with 10 bases aligning to TRBD1. The V gene end was trimmed by 6 bases and the J gene end by 6 bases; junction bases not matched to a gene: 4. The CDR3 runs 13 residues. Germline values: CDR1 LGHNT, CDR2 FRNRAP. CDR3 DNA: TGTGCTAGTGGCCCCGGACAGGGGGATGGCTACACCTTC. Its translation: CASGPGQGDGYTF.

The rearrangement joins TRBV29-1 to TRBJ2-3; the D gene is possibly TRBD1 (6 bases). The germline gives CDR1 SQVTM, CDR2 ANQGSEA. Trimming pared 6 bases from V and 4 bases from J, leaving 17 bases between. CDR3 length: 14 residues. The CDR3 DNA reads TGCAGCGTAGCGACAGGAATGCAGTCAGATACGCAGTATTTT. Translation gives CSVATGMQSDTQYF.